This T cell receptor (beta chain) originates from a study of blood T cell repertoires in COVID-19. In the study overall: Acute-phase and convalescent COVID-19 samples originated in the United States, Italy and Spain. T cells, B-cell-depleted T cells, or PBMCs supplied cDNA or gDNA.

Method: immunoSEQ multiplex PCR; TCRdb's copy keeps in-frame clones and lacks some. The sample holds 350,000 to 450,000 clones, about 88% seen once. Recruited during active infection, patients (from Seattle) were subsequently followed longitudinally. This clone has only a few counts. The sample taken for sequencing was peripheral blood. The sequence derives from a woman in her fifties or sixties with COVID-19, enrolled during active disease.

The CDR3 is CASSPGQVDTGELFF. The CDR3 DNA reads as TGTGCCAGCAGCCCGGGACAGGTGGACACCGGGGAGCTGTTTTTT. The rearrangement joins TRBV5-4 to TRBJ2-2; 8 nucleotides align to TRBD1. The CDR3 totals 15 residues. After removal of 4 bases from V and 3 bases from J, the junction contained 5 bases not matched to a gene. Per germline, CDR1 SGHNT and CDR2 YYREEE (reference sequence).